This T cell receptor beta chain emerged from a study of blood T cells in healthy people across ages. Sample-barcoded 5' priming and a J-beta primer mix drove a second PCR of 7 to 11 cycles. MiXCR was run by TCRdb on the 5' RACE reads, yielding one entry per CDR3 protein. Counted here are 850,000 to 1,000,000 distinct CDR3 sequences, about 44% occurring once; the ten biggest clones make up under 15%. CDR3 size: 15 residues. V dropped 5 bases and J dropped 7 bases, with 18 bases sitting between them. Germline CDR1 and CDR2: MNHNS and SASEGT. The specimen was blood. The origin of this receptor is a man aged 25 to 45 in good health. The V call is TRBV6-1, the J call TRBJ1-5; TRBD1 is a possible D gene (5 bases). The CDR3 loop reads CASSQFDSFGQPQHF. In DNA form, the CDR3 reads TGTGCCAGCAGTCAATTCGACAGTTTTGGACAGCCCCAGCATTTT.